This TCR beta chain was captured in a study of cytomegalovirus exposure and HLA in healthy donors. CDR1 is SEHNR and CDR2 is FQNEAQ in the germline V gene (reference sequence). The CDR3 has 16 amino acids. The V and J ends lost 7 bases and 2 bases respectively, with 19 bases between them. PCR amplification relied on 60 Vbeta primers (plus 13 Jbeta primers). TCRdb keeps only in-frame clones here, not all; method: immunoSEQ multiplex PCR. The sample gives roughly 120,000 clones, roughly four fifths of which show up once; roughly 12% is in the top ten. The TCR comes from a male donor in good health and CMV-seropositive. This sequence joins TRBV7-9 and TRBJ2-3; TRBD1 is a possible D gene (5 bases). The sequenced material came from PBMCs. The CDR3: CASTWGRSFSTDTQYF. The CDR3 DNA is TGTGCCAGCACCTGGGGCAGGAGCTTTTCCACAGATACGCAGTATTTT.